This TCR beta chain was sequenced for a study of identical twins. Broader study findings: Without tracking the same donors, conclusions rested on cross-sectional statistical analysis. Out-of-frame beta chain sequences displayed weaker excess sharing between twins.

Template switching created a universal primer site, and the cDNA included unique molecular identifiers. TCRdb passed the 5' RACE reads through MiXCR, listing each CDR3 protein once. The sample holds about 240,000 distinct CDR3 sequences, 10% to 13% seen once. Trimming took 6 bases from V and 0 from J, leaving 11 bases between them. The CDR3 is 13 residues long. Germline lookup yields CDR1 SQVTM and CDR2 ANQGSEA. As to this clonotype: Its matching antigen is unknown.

The rearrangement uses TRBV29-1 and TRBJ1-1, with no clear D. The clonotype originates from a man between 50 and 59 years old in good health. The sequencing input was memory T cells sorted from blood. DNA of the CDR3: TGCAGCGTGAAAGTCCTTATGAACACTGAAGCTTTCTTT. Translating it yields CSVKVLMNTEAFF.